The 5 T cell receptor beta chains below all came from one sample that was sequenced in a study of blood T cell repertoires in COVID-19. Assay used: immunoSEQ multiplex PCR; TCRdb lists only in-frame clones, some missing. The table lists approximately 57,000 clones, about 86% of them singletons. Sequenced input: peripheral blood. Receptors were obtained from a man aged 45-65 years with acute or convalescent COVID-19.

V usage is TRBV7-9 and J usage is TRBJ1-2; no clear D. V lost 2 bases and J 3 bases, leaving 10 bases between the germline ends. The CDR3 spans 14 residues. Germline CDR1 reads SEHNR; CDR2 reads FQNEAQ (reference sequence). The CDR3 region is CASSLPSTDYGYTF. CDR3 bases: TGTGCCAGCAGCTTACCGTCAACAGACTATGGCTACACCTTC.

CDR3 nucleotide sequence: TGCGCCAGCAGTTTTGGGACTAGCAAGGACAATGAGCAGTTCTTC. The encoded protein is CASSFGTSKDNEQFF. V is TRBV5-1 and J is TRBJ2-1, with 9 bases aligning to TRBD2. The junction had 8 bases not matched to a gene; V was cut back by 5 bases and J by 5 bases. CDR1 SGHRS and CDR2 YFSETQ come from the germline V gene. The CDR3 is made up of 15 amino acids.

The rearrangement uses TRBV5-4 and TRBJ2-7; 7 positions match TRBD2. V was clipped by 0 bases and J by 6 bases; unmatched bases: 9. CDR1 and CDR2 from the germline V gene are SGHNT and YYREEE (reference sequence). The CDR3 runs 15 residues. The CDR3 reads CASSLVWATGGEQYF. For the CDR3, the DNA is TGTGCCAGCAGCTTGGTGTGGGCCACGGGGGGCGAGCAGTACTTC.

The genes are TRBV4-1 and TRBJ2-7, with 7 bases that match TRBD1. CDR1 MGHRA and CDR2 YSYEKL come from the germline V gene. CDR3 length: 15 amino acids. V lost 1 base, J lost 0 bases, and 3 bases stayed unmatched. The CDR3 is CASSQGDSPSYEQYF. The CDR3 DNA follows: TGCGCCAGCAGCCAAGGGGACAGCCCCTCCTACGAGCAGTACTTC.

This chain joins TRBV2 and TRBJ1-2; 7 nucleotides line up with TRBD1. There are 13 residues in the CDR3. The germline gives CDR1 SNHLY, CDR2 FYNNEI. The V segment lost 8 bases and the J segment 2 bases; nucleotides outside the gene matches: 5. The DNA of the CDR3 is TGTGCCAGCCACGGGACAGAAAACTATGGCTACACCTTC. Translated, it gives CASHGTENYGYTF. The full variable domain, completed using reference TRBV2 and TRBJ1-2, is EPEVTQTPSHQVTQMGQEVILRCVPISNHLYFYWYRQILGQKVEFLVSFYNNEISEKSEIFDDQFSVERPDGSNFTLKIRSTKLEDSAMYFCASHGTENYGYTFGSGTRLTVV.